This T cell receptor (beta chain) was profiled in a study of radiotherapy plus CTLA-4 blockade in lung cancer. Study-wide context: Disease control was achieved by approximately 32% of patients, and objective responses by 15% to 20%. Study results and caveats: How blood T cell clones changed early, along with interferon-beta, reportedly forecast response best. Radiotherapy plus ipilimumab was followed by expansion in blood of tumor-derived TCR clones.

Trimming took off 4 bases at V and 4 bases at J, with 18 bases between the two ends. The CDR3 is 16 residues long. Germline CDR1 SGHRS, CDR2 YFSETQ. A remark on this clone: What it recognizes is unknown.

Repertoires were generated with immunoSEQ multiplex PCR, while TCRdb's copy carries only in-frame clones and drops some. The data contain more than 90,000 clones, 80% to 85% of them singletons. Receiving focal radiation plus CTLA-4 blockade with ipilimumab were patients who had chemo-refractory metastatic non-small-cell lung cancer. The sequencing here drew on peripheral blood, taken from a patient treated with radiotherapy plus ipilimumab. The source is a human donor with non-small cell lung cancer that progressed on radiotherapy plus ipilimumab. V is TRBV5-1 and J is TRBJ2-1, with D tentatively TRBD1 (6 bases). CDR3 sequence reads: CASSPLGTRFYNEQFF. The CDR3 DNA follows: TGCGCCAGCAGCCCTCTCGGGACACGGTTTTACAATGAGCAGTTCTTC.